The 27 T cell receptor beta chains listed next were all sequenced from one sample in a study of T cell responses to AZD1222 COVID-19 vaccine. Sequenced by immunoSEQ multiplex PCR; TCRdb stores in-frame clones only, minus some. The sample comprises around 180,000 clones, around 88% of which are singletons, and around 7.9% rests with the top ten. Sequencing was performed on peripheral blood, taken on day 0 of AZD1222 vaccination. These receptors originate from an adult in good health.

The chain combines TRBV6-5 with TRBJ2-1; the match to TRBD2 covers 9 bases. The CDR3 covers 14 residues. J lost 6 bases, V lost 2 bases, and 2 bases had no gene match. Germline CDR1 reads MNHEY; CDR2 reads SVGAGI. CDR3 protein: CASSYAGGPNEQFF. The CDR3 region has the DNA TGTGCCAGCAGTTACGCGGGGGGGCCCAATGAGCAGTTCTTC.

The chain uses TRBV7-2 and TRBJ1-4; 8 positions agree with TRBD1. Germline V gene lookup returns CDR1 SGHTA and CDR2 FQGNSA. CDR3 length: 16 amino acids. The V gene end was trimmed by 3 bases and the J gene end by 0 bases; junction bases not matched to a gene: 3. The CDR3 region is CASSLDRATTNEKLFF. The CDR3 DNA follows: TGTGCCAGCAGCTTGGACAGGGCCACAACTAATGAAAAACTGTTTTTT.

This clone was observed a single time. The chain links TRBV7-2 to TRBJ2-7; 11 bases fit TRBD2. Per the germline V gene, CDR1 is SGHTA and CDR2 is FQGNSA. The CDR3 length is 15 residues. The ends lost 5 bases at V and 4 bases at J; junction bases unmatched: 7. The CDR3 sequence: CASSPLAGGPYEQYF. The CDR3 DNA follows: TGTGCCAGCAGCCCCTTAGCGGGGGGGCCATACGAGCAGTACTTC.

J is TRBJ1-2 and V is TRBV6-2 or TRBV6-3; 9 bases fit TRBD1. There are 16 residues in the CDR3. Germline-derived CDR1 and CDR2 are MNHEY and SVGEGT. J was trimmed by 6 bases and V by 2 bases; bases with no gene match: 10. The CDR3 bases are TGTGCCAGCAGTTACCCCTGGGACAGGGAGGAGAATGGCTACACCTTC. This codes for CASSYPWDREENGYTF.

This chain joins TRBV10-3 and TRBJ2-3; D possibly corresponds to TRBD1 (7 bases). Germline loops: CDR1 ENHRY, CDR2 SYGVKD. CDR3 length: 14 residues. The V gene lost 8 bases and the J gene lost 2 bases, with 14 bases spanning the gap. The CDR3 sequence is CAISDRDFTDTQYF. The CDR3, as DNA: TGTGCCATCTCCGACAGGGACTTCACAGATACGCAGTATTTT.

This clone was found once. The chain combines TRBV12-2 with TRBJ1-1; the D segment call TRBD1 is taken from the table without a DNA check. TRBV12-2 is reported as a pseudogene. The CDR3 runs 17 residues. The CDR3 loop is CASRLGAGGESNTEAFF. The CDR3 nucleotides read TGTGCAAGTCGCTTAGGGGCAGGGGGCGAGTCGAACACTGAAGCTTTCTTT.

As DNA, the CDR3 is TGTGCCAGTTTCCCCAATATGAGGGCGCTGAATAATGGCTACACCTTC. Residues: CASFPNMRALNNGYTF. J is TRBJ1-2 and V is TRBV19; no definite D call. The V gene's germline CDR1 is LNHDA and CDR2 SQIVND (reference sequence). V was cut by 8 bases and J by 6 bases, with 25 bases left in between. The CDR3 has 16 amino acids.

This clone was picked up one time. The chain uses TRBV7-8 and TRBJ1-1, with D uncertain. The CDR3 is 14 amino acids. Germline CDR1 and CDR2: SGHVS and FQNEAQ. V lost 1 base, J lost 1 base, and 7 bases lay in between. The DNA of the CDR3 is TGTGCCAGCAGCTTAGACATAAGGAACACTGAAGCTTTCTTT. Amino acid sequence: CASSLDIRNTEAFF. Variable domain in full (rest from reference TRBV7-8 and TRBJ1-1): GAGVSQSPRYKVAKRGQDVALRCDPISGHVSLFWYQQALGQGPEFLTYFQNEAQLDKSGLPSDRFFAERPEGSVSTLKIQRTQQEDSAVYLCASSLDIRNTEAFFGQGTRLTVV.

CDR3 loop: CASSRVGGRTEAFF. CDR3 coding DNA: TGTGCCAGCAGTCGGGTAGGTGGGAGGACTGAAGCTTTCTTT. V is TRBV2 and J is TRBJ1-1, with unresolved D. The germline V gene encodes CDR1 SNHLY and CDR2 FYNNEI. This CDR3 is 14 amino acids long. V gave up 5 bases and J gave up 5 bases, with 15 bases separating them.

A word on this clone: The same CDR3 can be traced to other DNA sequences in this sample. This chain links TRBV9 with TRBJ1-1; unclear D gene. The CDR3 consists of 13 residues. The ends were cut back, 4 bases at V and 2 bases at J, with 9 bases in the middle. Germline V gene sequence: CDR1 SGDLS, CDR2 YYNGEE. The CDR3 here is CASSPRGNTEAFF. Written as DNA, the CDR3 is TGTGCCAGCAGCCCCCGTGGAAACACTGAAGCTTTCTTT.

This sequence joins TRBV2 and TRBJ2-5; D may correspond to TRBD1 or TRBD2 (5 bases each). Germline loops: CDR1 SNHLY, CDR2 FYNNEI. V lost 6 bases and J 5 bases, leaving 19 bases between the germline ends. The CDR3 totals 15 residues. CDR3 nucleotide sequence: TGTGCCAGCAGAGGGCCGGGGCCCCCACTTGAGACCCAGTACTTC. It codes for CASRGPGPPLETQYF. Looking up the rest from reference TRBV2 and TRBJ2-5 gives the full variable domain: EPEVTQTPSHQVTQMGQEVILRCVPISNHLYFYWYRQILGQKVEFLVSFYNNEISEKSEIFDDQFSVERPDGSNFTLKIRSTKLEDSAMYFCASRGPGPPLETQYFGPGTRLLVL.

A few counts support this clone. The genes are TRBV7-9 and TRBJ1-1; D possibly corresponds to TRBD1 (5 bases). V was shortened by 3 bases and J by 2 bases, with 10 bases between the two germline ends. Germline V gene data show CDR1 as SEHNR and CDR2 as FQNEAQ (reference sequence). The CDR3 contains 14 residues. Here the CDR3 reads CASSLGGANTEAFF. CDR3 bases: TGTGCCAGCAGCTTGGGTGGGGCTAACACTGAAGCTTTCTTT.

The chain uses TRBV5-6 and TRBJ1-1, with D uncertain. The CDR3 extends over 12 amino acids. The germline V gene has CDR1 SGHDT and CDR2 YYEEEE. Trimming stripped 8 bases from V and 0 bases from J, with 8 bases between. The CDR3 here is CASRAVNTEAFF. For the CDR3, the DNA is TGTGCCAGTCGGGCAGTGAACACTGAAGCTTTCTTT.

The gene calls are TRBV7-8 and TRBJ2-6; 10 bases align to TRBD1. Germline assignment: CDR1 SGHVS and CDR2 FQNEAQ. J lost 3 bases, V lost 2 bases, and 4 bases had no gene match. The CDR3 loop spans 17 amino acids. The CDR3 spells CASSLRTGGSGANVLTF. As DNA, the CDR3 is TGTGCCAGCAGCTTACGGACAGGGGGGAGTGGGGCCAACGTCCTGACTTTC. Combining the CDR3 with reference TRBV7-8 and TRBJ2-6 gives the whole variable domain GAGVSQSPRYKVAKRGQDVALRCDPISGHVSLFWYQQALGQGPEFLTYFQNEAQLDKSGLPSDRFFAERPEGSVSTLKIQRTQQEDSAVYLCASSLRTGGSGANVLTFGAGSRLTVL.

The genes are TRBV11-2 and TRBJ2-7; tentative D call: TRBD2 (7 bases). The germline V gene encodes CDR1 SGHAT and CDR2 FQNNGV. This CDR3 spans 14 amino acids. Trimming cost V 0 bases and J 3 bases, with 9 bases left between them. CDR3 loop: CASSLDGGLYEQYF. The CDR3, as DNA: TGTGCCAGCAGCTTAGACGGGGGGCTCTACGAGCAGTACTTC.

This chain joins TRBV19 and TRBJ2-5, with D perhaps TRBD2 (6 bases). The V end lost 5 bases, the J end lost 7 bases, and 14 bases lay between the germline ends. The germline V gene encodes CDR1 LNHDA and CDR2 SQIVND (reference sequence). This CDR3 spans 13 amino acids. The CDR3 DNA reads TGTGCCAGTAGTTCCGGTAGCGGCCCGACCCAGTACTTC. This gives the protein CASSSGSGPTQYF.

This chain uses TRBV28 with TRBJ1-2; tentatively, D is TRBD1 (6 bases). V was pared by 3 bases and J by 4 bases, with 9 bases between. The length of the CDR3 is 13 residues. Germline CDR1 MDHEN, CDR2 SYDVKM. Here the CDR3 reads CASSLTGSYGYTF. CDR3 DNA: TGTGCCAGCAGTTTGACAGGATCCTATGGCTACACCTTC.

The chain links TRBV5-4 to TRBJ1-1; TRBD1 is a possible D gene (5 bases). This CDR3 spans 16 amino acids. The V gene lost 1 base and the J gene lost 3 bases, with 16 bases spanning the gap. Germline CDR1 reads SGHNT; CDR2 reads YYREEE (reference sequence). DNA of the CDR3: TGTGCCAGCAGCTTGCCCGGGACGGGCGGCGACACTGAAGCTTTCTTT. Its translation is CASSLPGTGGDTEAFF.

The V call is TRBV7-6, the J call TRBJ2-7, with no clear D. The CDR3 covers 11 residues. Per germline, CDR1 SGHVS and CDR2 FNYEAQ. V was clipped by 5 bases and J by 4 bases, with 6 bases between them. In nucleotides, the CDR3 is TGTGCCAGCAGCGGTGATTACGAGCAGTACTTC. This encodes CASSGDYEQYF.

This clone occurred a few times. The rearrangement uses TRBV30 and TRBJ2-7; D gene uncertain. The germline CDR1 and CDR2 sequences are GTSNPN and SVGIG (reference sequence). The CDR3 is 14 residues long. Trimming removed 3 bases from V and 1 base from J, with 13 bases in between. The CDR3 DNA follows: TGTGCCTGGAGGGGGTCCTTAACTTCCTACGAGCAGTACTTC. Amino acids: CAWRGSLTSYEQYF.

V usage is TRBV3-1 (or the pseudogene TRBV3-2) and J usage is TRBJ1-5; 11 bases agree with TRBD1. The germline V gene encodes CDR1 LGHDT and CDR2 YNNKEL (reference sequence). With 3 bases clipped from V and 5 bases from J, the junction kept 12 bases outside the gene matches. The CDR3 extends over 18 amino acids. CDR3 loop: CASSQETGTGGRHQPQHF. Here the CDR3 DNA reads TGTGCCAGCAGCCAGGAAACCGGGACAGGGGGTCGGCATCAGCCCCAGCATTTT.

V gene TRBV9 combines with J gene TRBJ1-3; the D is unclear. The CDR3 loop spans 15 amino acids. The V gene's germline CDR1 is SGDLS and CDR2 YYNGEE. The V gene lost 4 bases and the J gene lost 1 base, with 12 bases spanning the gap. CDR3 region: CASSPGPYSGNTIYF. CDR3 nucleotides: TGTGCCAGCAGCCCTGGGCCCTATTCTGGAAACACCATATATTTT.

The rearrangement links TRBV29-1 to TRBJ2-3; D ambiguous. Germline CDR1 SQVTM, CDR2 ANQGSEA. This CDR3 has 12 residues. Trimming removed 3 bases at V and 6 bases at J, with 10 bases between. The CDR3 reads CSVDPIPDTQYF. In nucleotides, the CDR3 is TGCAGCGTTGACCCAATCCCCGATACGCAGTATTTT.

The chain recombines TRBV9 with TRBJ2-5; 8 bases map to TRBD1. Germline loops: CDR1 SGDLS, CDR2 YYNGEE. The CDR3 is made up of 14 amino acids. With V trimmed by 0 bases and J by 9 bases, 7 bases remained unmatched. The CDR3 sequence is CASSVVDRAGAQYF. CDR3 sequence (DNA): TGTGCCAGCAGCGTAGTGGACAGGGCCGGGGCCCAGTACTTC.

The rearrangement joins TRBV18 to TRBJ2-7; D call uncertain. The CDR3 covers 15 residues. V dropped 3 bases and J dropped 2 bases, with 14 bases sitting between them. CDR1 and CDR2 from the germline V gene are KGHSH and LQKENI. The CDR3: CASSPSAIGAYEQYF. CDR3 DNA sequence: TGTGCCAGCTCACCTTCCGCTATTGGGGCCTACGAGCAGTACTTC. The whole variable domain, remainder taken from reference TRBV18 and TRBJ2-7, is NAGVMQNPRHLVRRRGQEARLRCSPMKGHSHVYWYRQLPEEGLKFMVYLQKENIIDESGMPKERFSAEFPKEGPSILRIQQVVRGDSAAYFCASSPSAIGAYEQYFGPGTRLTVT.

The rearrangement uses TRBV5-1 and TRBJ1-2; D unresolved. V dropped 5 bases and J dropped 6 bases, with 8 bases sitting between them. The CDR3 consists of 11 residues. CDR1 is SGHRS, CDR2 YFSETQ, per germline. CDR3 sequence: CASRQEDGYTF. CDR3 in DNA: TGCGCCAGCAGGCAGGAGGATGGCTACACCTTC.

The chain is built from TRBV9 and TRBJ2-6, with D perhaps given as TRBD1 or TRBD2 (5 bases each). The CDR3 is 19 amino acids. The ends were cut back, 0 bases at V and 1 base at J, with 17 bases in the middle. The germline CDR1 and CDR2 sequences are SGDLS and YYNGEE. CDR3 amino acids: CASSVGMFGEGSGANVLTF. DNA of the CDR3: TGTGCCAGCAGCGTAGGGATGTTCGGAGAGGGGTCTGGGGCCAACGTCCTGACTTTC.